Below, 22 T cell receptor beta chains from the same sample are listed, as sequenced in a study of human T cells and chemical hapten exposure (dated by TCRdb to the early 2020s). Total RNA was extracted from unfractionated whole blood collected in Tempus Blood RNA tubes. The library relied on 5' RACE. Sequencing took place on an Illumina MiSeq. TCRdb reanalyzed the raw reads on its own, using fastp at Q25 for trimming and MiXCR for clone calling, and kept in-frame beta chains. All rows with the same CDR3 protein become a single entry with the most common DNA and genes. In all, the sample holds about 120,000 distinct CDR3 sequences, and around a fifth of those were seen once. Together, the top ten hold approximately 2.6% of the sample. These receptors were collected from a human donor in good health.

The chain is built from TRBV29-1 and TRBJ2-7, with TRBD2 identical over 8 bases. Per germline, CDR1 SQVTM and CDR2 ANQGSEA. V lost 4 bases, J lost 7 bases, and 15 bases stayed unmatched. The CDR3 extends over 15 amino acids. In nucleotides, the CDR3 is TGCAGCGTTGCCCTTAGCGGGAAGGGGAGTGGGGAGCAGTACTTC. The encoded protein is CSVALSGKGSGEQYF.

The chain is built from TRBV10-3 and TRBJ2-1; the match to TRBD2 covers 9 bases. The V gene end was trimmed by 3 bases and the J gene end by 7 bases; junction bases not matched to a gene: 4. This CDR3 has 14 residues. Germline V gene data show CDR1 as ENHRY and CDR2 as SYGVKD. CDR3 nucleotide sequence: TGTGCCATCAGTGATTCTAGCGGGACGAATGAGCAGTTCTTC. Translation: CAISDSSGTNEQFF.

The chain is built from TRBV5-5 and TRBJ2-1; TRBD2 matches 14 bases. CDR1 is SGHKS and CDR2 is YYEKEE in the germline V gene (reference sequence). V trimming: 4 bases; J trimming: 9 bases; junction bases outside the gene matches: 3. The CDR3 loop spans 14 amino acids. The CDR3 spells CASSGTSGRGEQFF. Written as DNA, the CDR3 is TGTGCCAGCAGCGGGACTAGCGGGAGAGGTGAGCAGTTCTTC.

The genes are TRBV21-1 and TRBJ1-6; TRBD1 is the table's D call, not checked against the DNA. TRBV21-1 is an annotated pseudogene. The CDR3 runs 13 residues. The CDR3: CARLGGGHSPLNF. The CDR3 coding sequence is TGTGCCAGACTTGGGGGGGGCCATTCACCCCTCAACTTT.

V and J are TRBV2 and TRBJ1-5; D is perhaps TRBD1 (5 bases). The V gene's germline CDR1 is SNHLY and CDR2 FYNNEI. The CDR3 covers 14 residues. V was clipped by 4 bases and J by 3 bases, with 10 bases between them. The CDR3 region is CASSGTGHNQPQHF. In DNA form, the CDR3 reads TGTGCCAGCAGTGGGACGGGGCACAATCAGCCCCAGCATTTT.

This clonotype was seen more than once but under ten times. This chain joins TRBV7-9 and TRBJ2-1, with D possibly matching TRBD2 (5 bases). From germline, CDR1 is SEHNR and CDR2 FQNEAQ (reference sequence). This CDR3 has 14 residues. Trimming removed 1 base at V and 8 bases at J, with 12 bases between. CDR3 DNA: TGTGCCAGCAGCTTAGGAGGGTTTAGAGATGAGCAGTTCTTC. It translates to CASSLGGFRDEQFF. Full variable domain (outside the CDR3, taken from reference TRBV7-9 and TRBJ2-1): DTGVSQNPRHKITKRGQNVTFRCDPISEHNRLYWYRQTLGQGPEFLTYFQNEAQLEKSRLLSDRFSAERPKGSFSTLEIQRTEQGDSAMYLCASSLGGFRDEQFFGPGTRLTVL.

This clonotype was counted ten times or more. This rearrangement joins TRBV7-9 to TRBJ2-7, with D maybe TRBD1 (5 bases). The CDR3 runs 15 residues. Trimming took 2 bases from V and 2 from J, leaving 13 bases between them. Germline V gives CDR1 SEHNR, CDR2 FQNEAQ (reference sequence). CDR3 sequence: CASSLTGPLTYEQYF. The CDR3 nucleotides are TGTGCCAGCAGCTTAACAGGTCCCCTTACCTACGAGCAGTACTTC.

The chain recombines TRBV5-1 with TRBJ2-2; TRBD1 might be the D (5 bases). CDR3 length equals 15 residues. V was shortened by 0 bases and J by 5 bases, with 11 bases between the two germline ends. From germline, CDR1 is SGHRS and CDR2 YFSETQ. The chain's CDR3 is CASSLDQGDTGELFF. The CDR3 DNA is TGCGCCAGCAGCTTGGACCAGGGTGATACCGGGGAGCTGTTTTTT.

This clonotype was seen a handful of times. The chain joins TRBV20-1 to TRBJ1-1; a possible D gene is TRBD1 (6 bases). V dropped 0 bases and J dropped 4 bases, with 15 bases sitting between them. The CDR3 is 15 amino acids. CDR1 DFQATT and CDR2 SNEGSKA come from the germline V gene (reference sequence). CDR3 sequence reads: CSARDMGGLGTEAFF. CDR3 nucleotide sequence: TGCAGTGCTAGAGATATGGGGGGGCTTGGCACTGAAGCTTTCTTT.

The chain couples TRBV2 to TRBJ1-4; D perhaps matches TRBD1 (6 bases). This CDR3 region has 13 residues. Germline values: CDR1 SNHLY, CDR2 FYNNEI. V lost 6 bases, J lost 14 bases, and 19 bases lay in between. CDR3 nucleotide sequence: TGTGCCAGCAGGGTCAACAGGGATGGAAAGCTGTTTTTT. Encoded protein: CASRVNRDGKLFF.

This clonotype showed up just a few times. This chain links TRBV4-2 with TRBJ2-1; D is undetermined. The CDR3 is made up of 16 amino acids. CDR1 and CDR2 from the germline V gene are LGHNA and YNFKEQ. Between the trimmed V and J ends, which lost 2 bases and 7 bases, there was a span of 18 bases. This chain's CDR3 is CASSQPWLPTGNEQFF. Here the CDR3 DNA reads TGTGCCAGCAGCCAACCCTGGCTACCGACCGGAAATGAGCAGTTCTTC.

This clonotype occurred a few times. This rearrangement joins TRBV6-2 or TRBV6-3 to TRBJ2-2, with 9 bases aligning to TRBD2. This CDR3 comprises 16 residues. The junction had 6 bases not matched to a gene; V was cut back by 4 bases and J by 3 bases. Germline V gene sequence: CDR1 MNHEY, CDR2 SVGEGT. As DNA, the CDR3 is TGTGCCAGCAGTTTCACCCTAGCGGGGTACACCGGGGAGCTGTTTTTT. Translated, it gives CASSFTLAGYTGELFF.

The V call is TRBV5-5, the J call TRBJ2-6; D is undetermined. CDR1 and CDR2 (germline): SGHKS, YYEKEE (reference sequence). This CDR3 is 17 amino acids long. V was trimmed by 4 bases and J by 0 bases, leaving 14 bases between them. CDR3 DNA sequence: TGTGCCAGCAGCCCCCCCGGCACCAGCTCTGGGGCCAACGTCCTGACTTTC. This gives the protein CASSPPGTSSGANVLTF.

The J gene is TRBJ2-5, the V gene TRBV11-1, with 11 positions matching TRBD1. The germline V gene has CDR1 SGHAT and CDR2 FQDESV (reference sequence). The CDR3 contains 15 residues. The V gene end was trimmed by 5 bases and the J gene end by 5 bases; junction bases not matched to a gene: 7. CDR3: CASSDRTGGVETQYF. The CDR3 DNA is TGTGCCAGCAGCGACAGGACAGGGGGCGTCGAGACCCAGTACTTC.

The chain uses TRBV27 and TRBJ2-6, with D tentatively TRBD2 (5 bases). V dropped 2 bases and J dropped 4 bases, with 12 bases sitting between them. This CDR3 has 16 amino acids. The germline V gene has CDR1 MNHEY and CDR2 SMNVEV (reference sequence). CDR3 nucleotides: TGTGCCAGCAGTTTAAGTAGCGCCTTAGGGGCCAACGTCCTGACTTTC. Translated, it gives CASSLSSALGANVLTF.

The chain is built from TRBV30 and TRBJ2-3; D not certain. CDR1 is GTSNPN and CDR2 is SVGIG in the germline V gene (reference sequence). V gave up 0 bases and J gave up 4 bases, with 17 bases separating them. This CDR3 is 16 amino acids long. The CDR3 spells CAWSVRLVIGPDTQYF. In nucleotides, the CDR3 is TGTGCCTGGAGTGTACGGCTAGTGATAGGGCCAGATACGCAGTATTTT. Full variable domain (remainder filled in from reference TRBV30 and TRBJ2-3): SQTIHQWPATLVQPVGSPLSLECTVEGTSNPNLYWYRQAAGRGLQLLFYSVGIGQISSEVPQNLSASRPQDRQFILSSKKLLLSDSGFYLCAWSVRLVIGPDTQYFGPGTRLTVL.

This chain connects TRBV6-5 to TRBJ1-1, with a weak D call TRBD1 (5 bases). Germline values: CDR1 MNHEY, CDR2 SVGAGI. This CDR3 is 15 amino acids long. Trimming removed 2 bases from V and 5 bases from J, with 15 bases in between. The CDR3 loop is CASSYSPRGGTEAFF. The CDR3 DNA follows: TGTGCCAGCAGTTACAGTCCCCGGGGGGGGACTGAAGCTTTCTTT.

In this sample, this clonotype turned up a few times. The CDR3: CSARLAFQTEQYF. In nucleotides, the CDR3 is TGCAGTGCTAGATTAGCGTTTCAAACAGAGCAGTACTTC. The chain is built from TRBV20-1 and TRBJ2-7; TRBD2 might be the D (5 bases). The CDR3 consists of 13 residues. Germline CDR1 is DFQATT and CDR2 is SNEGSKA (reference sequence). V lost 2 bases to trimming and J lost 7 bases, with 15 bases between them.

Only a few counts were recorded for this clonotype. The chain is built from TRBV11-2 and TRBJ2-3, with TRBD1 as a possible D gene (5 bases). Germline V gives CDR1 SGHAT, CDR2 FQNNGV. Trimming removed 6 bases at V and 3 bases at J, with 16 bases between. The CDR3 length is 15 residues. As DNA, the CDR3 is TGTGCCAGCAGTCCAGAAGGCAGGGTGACAGATACGCAGTATTTT. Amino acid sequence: CASSPEGRVTDTQYF.

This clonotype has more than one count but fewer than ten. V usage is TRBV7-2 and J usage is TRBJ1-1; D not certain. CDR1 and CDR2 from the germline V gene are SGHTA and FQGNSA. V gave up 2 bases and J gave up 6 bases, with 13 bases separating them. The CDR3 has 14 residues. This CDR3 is CASSLLGRASEAFF. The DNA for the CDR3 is TGTGCCAGCAGCTTATTGGGAAGGGCCTCTGAAGCTTTCTTT.

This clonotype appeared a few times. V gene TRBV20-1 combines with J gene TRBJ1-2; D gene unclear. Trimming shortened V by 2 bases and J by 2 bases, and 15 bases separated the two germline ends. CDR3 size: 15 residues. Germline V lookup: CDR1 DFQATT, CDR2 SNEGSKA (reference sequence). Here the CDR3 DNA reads TGCAGTGCTAGAAACGCGGCCACCACCAACTATGGCTACACCTTC. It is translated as CSARNAATTNYGYTF.

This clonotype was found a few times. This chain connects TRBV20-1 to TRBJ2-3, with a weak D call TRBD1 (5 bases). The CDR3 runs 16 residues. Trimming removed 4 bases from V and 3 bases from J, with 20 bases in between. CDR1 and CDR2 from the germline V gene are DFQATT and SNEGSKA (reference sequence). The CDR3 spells CSATRPWQGGTDTQYF. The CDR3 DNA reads TGCAGTGCTACCCGCCCGTGGCAGGGCGGAACAGATACGCAGTATTTT.